The clone carrying this T cell receptor (beta chain) was seen a handful of times. The data are from a study of blood T cell repertoires in COVID-19. Study background: COVID-19 samples from acute and convalescent phases originated in the United States, Italy and Spain. PBMCs, B-cell-depleted T cells, or T cells were the source of the cDNA or gDNA that made up the material.

Authors' methods: Scientists estimated how many nucleated cells there were by amplifying reference gene primers. TCRdb's table, derived via immunoSEQ multiplex PCR, lists solely in-frame clones and lacks some. From that table come the V and J calls and clone size; the DNA was used to work out D and trimming. The sample consists of about 90,000 clones, around three quarters of them appearing once. Sequencing was performed on peripheral blood. This sequence originates from a man in his 70s with acute or convalescent COVID-19.

CDR3 sequence: CASSYEAWYGYTF. CDR3 in DNA: TGTGCCAGCAGTTACGAGGCGTGGTATGGCTACACCTTC. This sequence joins TRBV6-5 and TRBJ1-2, with D hard to call. Germline values: CDR1 MNHEY, CDR2 SVGAGI. With 2 bases removed from V and 5 bases from J, the gap between germline ends came to 9 bases. This CDR3 spans 13 amino acids.